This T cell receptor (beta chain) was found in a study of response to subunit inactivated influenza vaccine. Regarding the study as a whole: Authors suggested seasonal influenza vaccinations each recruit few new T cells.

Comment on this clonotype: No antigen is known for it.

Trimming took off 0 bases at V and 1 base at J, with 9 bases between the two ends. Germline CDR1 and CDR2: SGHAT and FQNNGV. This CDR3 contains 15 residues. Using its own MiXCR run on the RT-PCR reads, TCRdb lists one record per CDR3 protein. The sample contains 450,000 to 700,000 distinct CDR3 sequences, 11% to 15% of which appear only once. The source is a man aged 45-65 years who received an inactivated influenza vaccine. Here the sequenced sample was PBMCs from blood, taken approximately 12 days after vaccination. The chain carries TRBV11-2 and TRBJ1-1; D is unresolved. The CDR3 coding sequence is TGTGCCAGCAGCTTAGAAGCGGGGAGGAACACTGAAGCTTTCTTT. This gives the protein CASSLEAGRNTEAFF.